This T cell receptor beta chain was sequenced in a study of cytomegalovirus exposure and HLA in healthy donors. The donors were members of the approximately 130-subject validation cohort (separate from the approximately 670-subject first cohort). Per the germline V gene, CDR1 is LGHNA and CDR2 is YNFKEQ. Trimming cost V 0 bases and J 0 bases; bases outside gene matches: 6. CDR3 length: 17 residues. Profiled with immunoSEQ multiplex PCR; TCRdb holds only in-frame clones, not every one. The data show 65,000 to 75,000 clones, over 90% seen once. The sample comprised PBMCs. The receptor was isolated from a woman in her late teens or twenties in good health and CMV-seropositive. The V and J genes are TRBV4-2 and TRBJ2-3; TRBD2 matches at 7 bases. CDR3 sequence (DNA): TGTGCCAGCAGCCAAGATTTACAGCGGGGTAGCACAGATACGCAGTATTTT. Encoded protein: CASSQDLQRGSTDTQYF.